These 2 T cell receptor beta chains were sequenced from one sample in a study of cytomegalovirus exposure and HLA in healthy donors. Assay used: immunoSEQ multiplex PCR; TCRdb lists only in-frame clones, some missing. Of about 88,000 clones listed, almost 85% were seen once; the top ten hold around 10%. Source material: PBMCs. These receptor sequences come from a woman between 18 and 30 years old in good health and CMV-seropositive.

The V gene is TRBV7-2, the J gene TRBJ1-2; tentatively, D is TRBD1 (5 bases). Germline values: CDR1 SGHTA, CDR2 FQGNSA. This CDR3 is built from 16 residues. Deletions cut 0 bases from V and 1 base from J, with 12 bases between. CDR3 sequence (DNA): TGTGCCAGCAGCTTAGCTAGGAGGGGTAATAACTATGGCTACACCTTC. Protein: CASSLARRGNNYGYTF.

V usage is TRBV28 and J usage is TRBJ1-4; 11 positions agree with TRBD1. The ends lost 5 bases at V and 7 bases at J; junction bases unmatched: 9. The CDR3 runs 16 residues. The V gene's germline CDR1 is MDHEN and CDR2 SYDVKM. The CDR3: CASSTPWTGGVEKLFF. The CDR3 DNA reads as TGTGCCAGCAGTACCCCCTGGACAGGGGGCGTTGAAAAACTGTTTTTT.